The sequence of this TCR beta chain was determined in a study of CD8+CD57+ T cells in acquired aplastic anemia. Looking at the study overall: The sorted CD4+ and CD8+ cells yielded an average around 3 ug of DNA. Sequencing produced an average of roughly 11 million reads per healthy donor for CD4+ cells. General observations from the study: Overlapping CD8+ CDR3 repertoires of patients and controls contained under 30 shared sequences.

As to this clonotype: Its antigen is unidentified.

The ends were cut back, 10 bases at V and 2 bases at J, with 11 bases in the middle. The CDR3 runs 13 residues. Germline V lookup: CDR1 MNHNS, CDR2 SASEGT. TCR beta VDJ and CDR3 profiles were obtained from a genomic DNA template. One entry per CDR3 protein, called by TCRdb with MiXCR from the reads. The sample contains roughly 51,000 distinct CDR3 sequences, about 78% of which appear only once. Material for sequencing was sorted CD4+, CD8+, or CD8+CD57+ T cells (not recorded which) from PBMCs. V usage is TRBV6-1 and J usage is TRBJ2-2, with TRBD2 as a possible D gene (6 bases). The source of this sequence is a human donor in good health, serving as a control. Here the CDR3 reads CAIGDSNTGELFF. The CDR3 DNA is TGTGCCATCGGGGACTCAAACACCGGGGAGCTGTTTTTT.